This record covers a single T cell receptor (beta chain). The data are from a study of blood T cell repertoires in COVID-19. Study as a whole: Both acute and convalescent COVID-19 samples were obtained from the United States, Italy and Spain. In each case, the material was cDNA or gDNA derived from T cells, B-cell-depleted T cells, or PBMCs.

The germline V gene encodes CDR1 SGDLS and CDR2 YYNGEE. V was pared by 0 bases and J by 4 bases, with 7 bases of the junction left unmatched. CDR3 length: 16 residues. Source study methods: Researchers report that nucleated cell counts were estimated from reference gene primer amplification. Assay: immunoSEQ multiplex PCR; the TCRdb copy retains only in-frame clones and omits some. V, J and clone size derive from that table, while D and trimming were established from the DNA sequence. The sample consists of roughly 120,000 clones, 86% of them appearing once. This chain uses TRBV9 with TRBJ1-2, with 9 nucleotides matching TRBD1. The sample comprised peripheral blood. The sequence was obtained from a human donor in a cohort sampled during active COVID-19. CDR3 region: CASSVEGTGKSYGYTF. The DNA for the CDR3 is TGTGCCAGCAGCGTAGAAGGGACAGGGAAGAGCTATGGCTACACCTTC.